These 14 T cell receptor beta chains originate from one sample sequenced in a study of graft-versus-host responses after intestinal transplantation (TCRdb year 2021). No antigen has been assigned to these receptors. Interpreted using the paper, the time point label stands for: cells obtained before transplantation from donor or recipient. Library preparation was by the immunoSEQ multiplex PCR assay. In its TCRdb copy, this immuneACCESS table keeps in-frame sequences only and misses some clones. Where compared with another copy, unresolved V genes explain less than half of these, and the others have no known cause. The sample includes about 50,000 clones, with roughly 91% observed a single time. Roughly 2.5% of the sample goes to the ten largest clones. Sequenced material: unstimulated CD4+ T cells sorted from spleen or lymph node cells, taken before transplant. The source of these receptors is a human donor who was the organ donor for an intestinal transplant.

This chain connects TRBV7-9 to TRBJ1-2, with 8 bases lining up with TRBD1. Germline trimming cut 1 base from V and 8 bases from J; bases unmatched to any gene: 0. There are 12 residues in the CDR3. Germline loops: CDR1 SEHNR, CDR2 FQNEAQ (reference sequence). The DNA of the CDR3 is TGTGCCAGCAGCTTAGGGACAGGGGGCTACACCTTC. As protein: CASSLGTGGYTF.

This clone was seen more than once but under ten times. The gene calls are TRBV4-1 and TRBJ2-1, with TRBD1 matching over 9 bases. In germline, CDR1 is MGHRA, CDR2 YSYEKL. The CDR3 is made up of 15 amino acids. The V gene end was trimmed by 1 base and the J gene end by 7 bases; junction bases not matched to a gene: 5. The CDR3 here is CASSQGTGTGNEQFF. CDR3 nucleotides: TGCGCCAGCAGCCAAGGTACCGGGACAGGGAATGAGCAGTTCTTC.

CDR3 loop: CATSPGKSPYEQYF. For the CDR3, the DNA is TGTGCCACCAGCCCCGGGAAGTCCCCCTACGAGCAGTACTTC. V and J are TRBV15 and TRBJ2-7, with D possibly TRBD2 on 5 matching bases. The CDR3 has 14 amino acids. Germline V gene lookup returns CDR1 LNHNV and CDR2 YYDKDF (reference sequence). Trimming removed 5 bases from V and 2 bases from J, with 13 bases in between.

The chain employs TRBV6-1 and TRBJ1-5, with a weak D call TRBD1 (6 bases). The V end lost 3 bases, the J end lost 7 bases, and 13 bases lay between the germline ends. Germline V gene sequence: CDR1 MNHNS, CDR2 SASEGT. This CDR3 region has 14 residues. CDR3 bases: TGTGCCAGCAGTGACCAAGGGGGGAACCAGCCCCAGCATTTT. Its protein product is CASSDQGGNQPQHF.

This clone has just one count. The chain recombines TRBV13 with TRBJ2-5; D is possibly TRBD2 (5 bases). The CDR3 has 13 amino acids. CDR1 and CDR2 from the germline V gene are PRHDT and FYEKMQ (reference sequence). V was shortened by 3 bases and J by 4 bases, with 9 bases between the two germline ends. The DNA of the CDR3 is TGTGCCAGCAGCTTCGCGGGCCCAGAGACCCAGTACTTC. Protein: CASSFAGPETQYF.

This chain joins TRBV19 and TRBJ2-7, with a possible D match to TRBD1 (5 bases). The CDR3 length is 14 residues. V shed 5 bases and J shed 0 bases, with 11 bases lying between them. Germline V CDR1 and CDR2: LNHDA, SQIVND (reference sequence). Written as DNA, the CDR3 is TGTGCCAGTAGTCCAGACAGTACCTCCTACGAGCAGTACTTC. It is translated as CASSPDSTSYEQYF.

The genes are TRBV5-1 and TRBJ1-3; 8 nucleotides line up with TRBD1. Per the germline V gene, CDR1 is SGHRS and CDR2 is YFSETQ. This CDR3 is built from 16 residues. The V gene end was trimmed by 1 base and the J gene end by 3 bases; junction bases not matched to a gene: 6. The CDR3 loop reads CASSLFGTGVGNTIYF. The CDR3 nucleotides are TGCGCCAGCAGCTTGTTTGGGACAGGAGTTGGAAACACCATATATTTT.

This chain uses TRBV4-2 with TRBJ1-5; D remains ambiguous. Germline CDR1 LGHNA, CDR2 YNFKEQ. CDR3 length: 15 residues. The V and J ends lost 4 bases and 0 bases respectively, with 10 bases between them. The CDR3 is CASSRSGDSNQPQHF. CDR3 nucleotides: TGTGCCAGCAGCCGATCAGGAGATAGCAATCAGCCCCAGCATTTT.

This chain connects TRBV23-1 to TRBJ2-1; 7 bases align to TRBD1. TRBV23-1 is labeled an ORF, and its function is uncertain. V lost 6 bases and J lost 8; bases outside the gene matches: 7. The CDR3 is 13 residues long. The CDR3 spells CASRTGKGDEQFF. The DNA for the CDR3 is TGCGCCAGCAGGACAGGGAAAGGGGATGAGCAGTTCTTC.

This chain connects TRBV2 to TRBJ2-1; perhaps TRBD2 as D (6 bases). The germline CDR1 and CDR2 sequences are SNHLY and FYNNEI. This CDR3 is 18 amino acids long. Trimming took 6 bases from V and 4 from J, leaving 25 bases between them. CDR3 sequence reads: CASRAPLGTSPVYNEQFF. In DNA, the CDR3 is TGTGCCAGCAGGGCCCCCTTGGGAACTAGCCCCGTTTACAATGAGCAGTTCTTC.

This clone was observed once. V is TRBV4-1 and J is TRBJ2-3, with D possibly being TRBD2 (5 bases). The V end lost 0 bases, the J end lost 4 bases, and 8 bases lay between the germline ends. Germline V gene data show CDR1 as MGHRA and CDR2 as YSYEKL. This CDR3 comprises 14 residues. This CDR3 is CASSQELASDTQYF. CDR3 nucleotides: TGCGCCAGCAGCCAAGAGCTAGCCTCAGATACGCAGTATTTT.

V gene TRBV6-5 combines with J gene TRBJ2-5, with 7 nucleotides matching TRBD1. From germline, CDR1 is MNHEY and CDR2 SVGAGI. J was trimmed by 5 bases and V by 4 bases; bases with no gene match: 7. The CDR3 runs 14 residues. The CDR3 reads CASSSGQVGETQYF. The CDR3 coding sequence is TGTGCCAGCAGTTCCGGACAGGTGGGGGAGACCCAGTACTTC.

The chain joins TRBV6-1 to TRBJ1-2, with 7 bases that match TRBD1. Germline CDR1 and CDR2: MNHNS and SASEGT. The CDR3 has 15 amino acids. The ends lost 4 bases at V and 2 bases at J; junction bases unmatched: 7. The CDR3 is CASSGRTGQNYGYTF. The CDR3 DNA sequence: TGTGCCAGCAGTGGAAGGACAGGACAAAACTATGGCTACACCTTC.

CDR3 protein: CASSLGTSGWYNEQFF. The CDR3 nucleotides read TGTGCCAGCAGCCTGGGGACTAGCGGGTGGTACAATGAGCAGTTCTTC. This sequence joins TRBV5-4 and TRBJ2-1, with 12 bases matching TRBD2. This CDR3 comprises 16 residues. With V trimmed by 4 bases and J by 4 bases, 6 bases remained unmatched. Germline CDR1 and CDR2: SGHNT and YYREEE (reference sequence).